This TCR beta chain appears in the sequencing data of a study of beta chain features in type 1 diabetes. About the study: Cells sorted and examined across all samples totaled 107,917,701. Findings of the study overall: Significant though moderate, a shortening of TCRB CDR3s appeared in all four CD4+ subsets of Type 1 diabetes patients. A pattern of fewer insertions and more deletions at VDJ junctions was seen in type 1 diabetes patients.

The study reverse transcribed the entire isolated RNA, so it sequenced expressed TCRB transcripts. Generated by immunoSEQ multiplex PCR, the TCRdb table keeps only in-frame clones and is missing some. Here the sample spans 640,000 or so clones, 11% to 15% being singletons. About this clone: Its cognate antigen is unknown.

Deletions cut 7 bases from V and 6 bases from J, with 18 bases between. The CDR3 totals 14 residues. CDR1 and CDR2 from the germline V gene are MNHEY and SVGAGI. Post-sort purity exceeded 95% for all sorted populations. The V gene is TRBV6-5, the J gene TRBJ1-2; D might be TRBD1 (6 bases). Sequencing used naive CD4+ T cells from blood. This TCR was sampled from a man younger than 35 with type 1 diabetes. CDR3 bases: TGTGCCAGCACGAACCTCAGGGGTACGGATGGCTACACCTTC. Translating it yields CASTNLRGTDGYTF.